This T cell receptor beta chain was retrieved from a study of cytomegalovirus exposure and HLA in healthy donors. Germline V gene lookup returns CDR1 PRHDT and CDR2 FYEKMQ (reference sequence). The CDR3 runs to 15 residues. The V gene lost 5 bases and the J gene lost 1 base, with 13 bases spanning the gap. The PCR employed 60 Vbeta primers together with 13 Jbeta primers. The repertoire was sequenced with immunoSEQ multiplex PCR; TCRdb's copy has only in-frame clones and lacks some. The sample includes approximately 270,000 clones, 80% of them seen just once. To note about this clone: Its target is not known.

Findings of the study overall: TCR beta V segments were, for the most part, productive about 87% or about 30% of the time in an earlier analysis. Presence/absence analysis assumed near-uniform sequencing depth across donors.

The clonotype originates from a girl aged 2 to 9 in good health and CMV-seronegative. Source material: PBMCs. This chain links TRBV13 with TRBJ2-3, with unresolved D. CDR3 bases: TGTGCCAGCAGCCCGGGTACCCGCCGCACAGATACGCAGTATTTT. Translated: CASSPGTRRTDTQYF.